This T cell receptor (beta chain) stems from a study of blood T cell repertoires in COVID-19. Turning to this clone: At the DNA level, this CDR3 is encoded by other sequences in the same sample as well.

Authors' methods: For nucleated cells, counts were estimated from reference gene primer amplification. Method: immunoSEQ multiplex PCR; TCRdb's copy keeps in-frame clones and lacks some. V, J and clone size reflect that table, while D and trimming were determined from the DNA. The data show some 490,000 clones, with 70% to 90% seen just once and approximately 8% held by the top ten. V was cut by 3 bases and J by 0 bases, with 6 bases left in between. CDR3 size: 14 residues. CDR1 SGHRS and CDR2 YFSETQ come from the germline V gene. Specimen: PBMCs or T cells enriched from blood (not recorded which). This receptor was taken from a woman aged 55-75 years who had recovered from COVID-19. This chain links TRBV5-1 with TRBJ2-2; D gene unclear. The CDR3: CASSWASNTGELFF. The DNA for the CDR3 is TGCGCCAGCAGCTGGGCTTCGAACACCGGGGAGCTGTTTTTT. Combining the CDR3 with reference TRBV5-1 and TRBJ2-2 gives the whole variable domain KAGVTQTPRYLIKTRGQQVTLSCSPISGHRSVSWYQQTPGQGLQFLFEYFSETQRNKGNFPGRFSGRQFSNSRSEMNVSTLELGDSALYLCASSWASNTGELFFGEGSRLTVL.